Described below is a single T cell receptor beta chain sequence and its context. Its cognate antigen is unknown. The entry originates in a study of cytomegalovirus exposure and HLA in healthy donors. Study-level results: In vitro assays verified that a few CMV-associated chains recognized CMV antigens specifically. Reports showed the classifier diagnosing cytomegalovirus status with high specificity and sensitivity.

TCRdb keeps only in-frame clones here, not all; method: immunoSEQ multiplex PCR. The table has about 56,000 clones, 80% to 95% seen once. CDR1 and CDR2 (germline): LNHDA, SQIVND (reference sequence). The CDR3 has 15 amino acids. With V trimmed by 2 bases and J by 7 bases, 8 bases remained unmatched. The chain links TRBV19 to TRBJ1-2, with TRBD1 identical over 9 bases. The origin of this receptor is a young woman in good health and CMV-seronegative. The specimen was PBMCs. The CDR3: CASSIMWDRVAGYTF. The CDR3 DNA reads as TGTGCCAGTAGTATAATGTGGGACAGGGTCGCTGGCTACACCTTC.